The rows below give T cell receptor beta chains drawn from one sample of a study of shared clonotypes between healthy human individuals. The data were produced by immunoSEQ multiplex PCR, yet TCRdb's version contains in-frame clones alone and is incomplete. The data contain around 2,100,000 clones, about 95% of them singletons. Sequenced input: naive CD8+ T cells sorted from blood. The receptors shown here come from a man younger than 30 in good health. The CDR3 runs from the conserved cysteine through the conserved F or W. The D gene is left open where the match is weak. The size field is filled for only some rows; it gives once, few, many or a size class.

TRBV9	-	-	TRBJ2-3	TGTGCCAGCAGCCCCACCGGTGGGGGCCGCGGTACGCAGTATTTT	CASSPTGGGRGTQYF
TRBV13	-	-	TRBJ2-3	TGTGCCAGCAGCTCCGGGACCGATAATGCAGATACGCAGTATTTT	CASSSGTDNADTQYF
TRBV30	-	-	TRBJ1-5	TGTGCCTGGACCCTAGGGGACTCAAGGGAACAGCCCCAGCATTTT	CAWTLGDSREQPQHF
TRBV7-8	-	TRBD2	TRBJ2-7	TGTGCCAGCAGCTTAGCGGGAGGGTACGAGCAGTACTTC	CASSLAGGYEQYF
TRBV27	-	TRBD2	TRBJ2-7	TGTGCCAGCAGTTCCCACATAGCGGGAAAATACTACGAGCAGTACTTC	CASSSHIAGKYYEQYF
TRBV6-1	once	-	TRBJ2-7	TGTGCCAGCACCAAATACTACGAGCAGTACTTC	CASTKYYEQYF
TRBV9	-	TRBD1	TRBJ2-7	TGTGCCAGCAGCGTAGACGGGACAGACTCCTACGAGCAGTACTTC	CASSVDGTDSYEQYF
TRBV7-9	-	-	TRBJ2-7	TGTGCCAGCAGCTTAGTGGTTTCAGACTCATACGAGCAGTACTTC	CASSLVVSDSYEQYF
TRBV5-6	once	TRBD1	TRBJ2-1	TGTGCCAGCAGCTTAGGGGACAGGACCTACAATGAGCAGTTCTTC	CASSLGDRTYNEQFF
TRBV28	-	-	TRBJ1-2	TGTGCCAGCAGCACTAGTTTGGGAGGCTACACCTTC	CASSTSLGGYTF
TRBV7-9	-	TRBD1	TRBJ2-5	TGTGCCAGCAGCTCATCGAGGGGGCAGGGGGAAGAGACCCAGTACTTC	CASSSSRGQGEETQYF
TRBV9	-	-	TRBJ2-5	TGTGCCAGCAGCGTAGAAGGATTGTACCAAGAGACCCAGTACTTC	CASSVEGLYQETQYF
TRBV18	-	TRBD2	TRBJ2-3	TGTGCCAGCTCACCATTCGACTCGGCGGGAGATTTAGATACGCAGTATTTT	CASSPFDSAGDLDTQYF
TRBV6-1	-	TRBD1	TRBJ2-7	TGTGCCAGCAGGCCGACAGGGGTTCCCTACGAGCAGTACTTC	CASRPTGVPYEQYF
TRBV5-1	-	-	TRBJ2-5	TGCGCCAGCAGCTTGACCCGAAATAGCCAAGAGACCCAGTACTTC	CASSLTRNSQETQYF
TRBV4-3	-	-	TRBJ1-2	TGCGCCAGCAGCCAAGTCCTGCCAGGACGGGGCTACACCTTC	CASSQVLPGRGYTF
TRBV29-1	-	TRBD2	TRBJ2-1	TGCAGCGTTGAAGGTCTACTAGCGGGAGCCTACAATGAGCAGTTCTTC	CSVEGLLAGAYNEQFF
TRBV6-1	-	-	TRBJ1-3	TGTGCCAGCAGTGACGAGATCGATGGAGACACCATATATTTT	CASSDEIDGDTIYF